This T cell receptor beta chain was sequenced in a study of blood T cell repertoires in COVID-19. Study details: Italy, Spain and the United States were the sources of the convalescent and acute COVID-19 samples. The analysed material was cDNA or gDNA that came from T cells, B-cell-depleted T cells, or PBMCs.

Authors' methods: Estimation of nucleated cell counts was performed using reference gene primer amplification. Some clones are missing from TCRdb's copy, which holds only in-frame ones; the method was immunoSEQ multiplex PCR. Clone size and V and J calls were adopted from that table, with D and trimming inferred from the DNA. The table has about 220,000 clones, 85% to 90% seen once. Study members were between roughly 18 and 89 years old and lived in 24 US regions. This clone was detected only a few times. This CDR3 is built from 14 residues. V shed 4 bases and J 3 bases; nucleotides not matched to a gene: 3. CDR1 and CDR2 (germline): KGHSH, LQKENI.

The chain combines TRBV18 with TRBJ1-5; 7 positions agree with TRBD1. Sequenced sample: PBMCs or T cells enriched from blood (not recorded which). The clonotype originates from a woman under 30 in a cohort exposed to, infected with or recovered from COVID-19 (not recorded which). CDR3 DNA: TGTGCCAGCTCACTGGGACAGTTCAATCAGCCCCAGCATTTT. It codes for CASSLGQFNQPQHF.